This TCR beta chain was found in a study of Ad26.COV2.S vaccination and SARS-CoV-2 variants. Study context: COV1001, an Ad26.COV2.S trial, supplied this vaccine-arm donor. Study-wide points: Placebo recipients and vaccine recipients were similar in non-spike TCR breadth.

Repertoires were generated with immunoSEQ multiplex PCR, while TCRdb's copy carries only in-frame clones and drops some. The table lists 300,000 to 350,000 clones, 80% to 90% of them singletons, with around 4.5% in the top ten. The sample's treatment: around 19 received Ad26.COV2.S at low or high dose, single or two shots; 5 received placebo; per-sample allocation not given. Each sample was drawn 63 days after the first injection (of vaccine or placebo). This clone came up a few times. Its cognate antigen is unknown. Germline V gene sequence: CDR1 MNHEY, CDR2 SVGAGI. There are 14 residues in the CDR3. The ends were cut back, 8 bases at V and 4 bases at J, with 17 bases in the middle.

The sample here was peripheral blood, taken in a trial of Ad26.COV2.S vaccine versus placebo. The sequence was collected from a person aged 18-65 years who received the Ad26.COV2.S COVID-19 vaccine or a placebo. The genes are TRBV6-5 and TRBJ2-5, with a possible D match to TRBD1 (6 bases). The CDR3 loop reads CASGNTGWGETQYF. As DNA, the CDR3 is TGTGCCAGCGGAAATACAGGGTGGGGAGAGACCCAGTACTTC.